Following are 28 T cell receptor beta chains from one sample sequenced in a study of beta chain features in type 1 diabetes. Study-level results: In every one of the four CD4+ subsets, TCRB CDR3s were moderately but significantly shorter in Type 1 diabetes patients.

Expressed TCRB transcripts got sequenced, as all isolated RNA was reverse transcribed. Clones were read by immunoSEQ multiplex PCR, and TCRdb kept only the in-frame ones, dropping some. The table lists around 260,000 clones, around 24% of them singletons, with more than 0.009% in the top ten. What these receptors recognize is not known. The sample was naive CD4+ T cells from blood. These receptors were taken from a woman between 25 and 40 years old with type 1 diabetes.

The chain joins TRBV30 to TRBJ1-4, with D possibly TRBD1 on 6 matching bases. CDR3 length: 14 amino acids. Germline-derived CDR1 and CDR2 are GTSNPN and SVGIG (reference sequence). Trimming cost V 0 bases and J 4 bases, with 9 bases left between them. The CDR3 nucleotides read TGTGCCTGGAGTGTAGGGGGTGATAATGAAAAACTGTTTTTT. Encoded protein: CAWSVGGDNEKLFF.

The chain joins TRBV29-1 to TRBJ2-5, with D possibly being TRBD1 (5 bases). Germline CDR1 reads SQVTM; CDR2 reads ANQGSEA. The CDR3 runs to 13 residues. V lost 5 bases and J lost 5, with 15 bases in between. CDR3 DNA sequence: TGCAGCGTTCCCCCAGGGCGGTGGGAGACCCAGTACTTC. This gives the protein CSVPPGRWETQYF.

The table lists this clone with a few counts. The V and J genes are TRBV6-1 and TRBJ2-1; TRBD1 aligns across 11 bases. Germline V gene data show CDR1 as MNHNS and CDR2 as SASEGT. The CDR3 loop spans 15 amino acids. The J segment lost 8 bases and the V segment lost 5 bases, leaving 8 bases of the junction unmatched. In DNA form, the CDR3 reads TGTGCCAGCAGTCCGTGGACAGGGGGCAGGGATGAGCAGTTCTTC. Translation gives CASSPWTGGRDEQFF.

This clone was found a few times. V gene TRBV29-1 combines with J gene TRBJ1-1, with 7 bases fitting TRBD1. After removal of 7 bases from V and 4 bases from J, the junction contained 9 bases not matched to a gene. Germline V gene sequence: CDR1 SQVTM, CDR2 ANQGSEA. CDR3 length equals 13 residues. The CDR3 loop is CSAATGYGTEAFF. In nucleotides, the CDR3 is TGCAGCGCTGCGACAGGGTATGGCACTGAAGCTTTCTTT.

The chain employs TRBV6-1 and TRBJ1-5; no reliable D call. This CDR3 has 13 residues. Trimming took off 10 bases at V and 4 bases at J, with 14 bases between the two ends. Germline V gene data show CDR1 as MNHNS and CDR2 as SASEGT. DNA for the CDR3: TGTGCCATTACCGACTCCAGTAATCAGCCCCAGCATTTT. This translates into CAITDSSNQPQHF.

This clone was recorded a few times. V and J are TRBV4-1 and TRBJ2-5; D may be TRBD1 (6 bases). Germline loops: CDR1 MGHRA, CDR2 YSYEKL. CDR3 length equals 16 residues. V was pared by 3 bases and J by 6 bases, with 20 bases between. DNA for the CDR3: TGCGCCAGCAGCCAGAAATTTTTGCAGGGGTCGAAGACCCAGTACTTC. Translated: CASSQKFLQGSKTQYF.

The chain joins TRBV30 to TRBJ2-4; a possible D gene is TRBD1 (5 bases). The CDR3 runs to 15 residues. Germline CDR1 and CDR2: GTSNPN and SVGIG (reference sequence). V was clipped by 2 bases and J by 0 bases, with 11 bases between them. In DNA, the CDR3 is TGTGCCTGGAGTTTCCGACAGCTAGCCAAAAACATTCAGTACTTC. This codes for CAWSFRQLAKNIQYF.

This clone occurred once. This rearrangement joins TRBV5-4 to TRBJ2-3, with 13 positions matching TRBD2. Per germline, CDR1 SGHNT and CDR2 YYREEE (reference sequence). V lost 4 bases to trimming and J lost 2 bases; unmatched junction nucleotides: 7. The CDR3 runs 17 residues. The CDR3 DNA follows: TGTGCCAGCAGCCCAGGGGGACTAGCGGGACCCACAGATACGCAGTATTTT. It codes for CASSPGGLAGPTDTQYF.

V usage is TRBV6-1 and J usage is TRBJ2-7, with D uncertain. This CDR3 region has 10 residues. Germline-derived CDR1 and CDR2 are MNHNS and SASEGT. V was cut by 4 bases and J by 4 bases, with 2 bases left in between. As DNA, the CDR3 is TGTGCCAGCAGTGCTTACGAGCAGTACTTC. This translates into CASSAYEQYF.

In regard to this clone: At the DNA level, this CDR3 is encoded by other sequences in the same sample as well. V is TRBV29-1 and J is TRBJ1-1; 7 nucleotides agree with TRBD1. J lost 5 bases, V lost 3 bases, and 6 bases had no gene match. Germline CDR1 reads SQVTM; CDR2 reads ANQGSEA. This CDR3 has 13 amino acids. The CDR3 loop is CSVDRQGNTEAFF. The DNA of the CDR3 is TGCAGCGTTGACCGACAGGGTAATACTGAAGCTTTCTTT.

The chain has TRBV4-2 and TRBJ2-3; a possible D gene is TRBD2 (5 bases). V was trimmed by 3 bases and J by 4 bases, leaving 11 bases between them. Germline V CDR1 and CDR2: LGHNA, YNFKEQ. This CDR3 is 14 amino acids long. In nucleotides, the CDR3 is TGTGCCAGCAGCCAGGGCCGGGGTCCAGATACGCAGTATTTT. Translating gives CASSQGRGPDTQYF.

The V call is TRBV30, the J call TRBJ2-1; D might be TRBD1 (5 bases). CDR1 is GTSNPN and CDR2 is SVGIG in the germline V gene (reference sequence). Trimming took off 2 bases at V and 4 bases at J, with 9 bases between the two ends. This CDR3 is built from 13 residues. The CDR3 loop is CAWSNSGYNEQFF. The CDR3 DNA is TGTGCCTGGAGTAACTCAGGGTACAATGAGCAGTTCTTC.

The J gene is TRBJ2-5, the V gene TRBV29-1, with TRBD2 matching 7 bases. CDR3 length equals 13 residues. CDR1 SQVTM and CDR2 ANQGSEA come from the germline V gene. Trimming removed 6 bases from V and 5 bases from J; junction bases left unmatched: 9. The DNA of the CDR3 is TGCAGCGTAAAGCGGGAAGGCGGGGAGACCCAGTACTTC. Translation gives CSVKREGGETQYF.

V and J are TRBV5-4 and TRBJ2-7; possible D gene TRBD1, 6 bases. From germline, CDR1 is SGHNT and CDR2 YYREEE (reference sequence). The CDR3 runs to 16 residues. The V end was cut by 0 bases, the J end by 0 bases, with 13 bases between. The CDR3 loop is CASSLGGLTLSYEQYF. The CDR3, as DNA: TGTGCCAGCAGCTTGGGGGGGCTAACACTCTCCTACGAGCAGTACTTC.

V is TRBV2 and J is TRBJ2-7; no clear D. Trimming took off 2 bases at V and 0 bases at J, with 11 bases between the two ends. This CDR3 has 15 amino acids. Looked up from germline, CDR1 is SNHLY and CDR2 is FYNNEI. The CDR3 protein is CASSEQASSSYEQYF. The CDR3 region has the DNA TGTGCCAGCAGTGAACAGGCGTCGAGCTCCTACGAGCAGTACTTC. Full variable domain (outside the CDR3, taken from reference TRBV2 and TRBJ2-7): EPEVTQTPSHQVTQMGQEVILRCVPISNHLYFYWYRQILGQKVEFLVSFYNNEISEKSEIFDDQFSVERPDGSNFTLKIRSTKLEDSAMYFCASSEQASSSYEQYFGPGTRLTVT.

This chain uses TRBV30 with TRBJ1-1; possible D gene TRBD1, 5 bases. The germline V gene has CDR1 GTSNPN and CDR2 SVGIG (reference sequence). V lost 0 bases and J 3 bases, leaving 11 bases between the germline ends. The length of the CDR3 is 14 residues. Written as DNA, the CDR3 is TGTGCCTGGAGTGTAGCGGGGGTGTACACTGAAGCTTTCTTT. Translation gives CAWSVAGVYTEAFF.

The gene calls are TRBV30 and TRBJ1-5; possibly TRBD1 for D (5 bases). This CDR3 contains 14 residues. V dropped 1 base and J dropped 3 bases, with 10 bases sitting between them. Per the germline V gene, CDR1 is GTSNPN and CDR2 is SVGIG (reference sequence). CDR3 sequence reads: CAWSGQGPNQPQHF. CDR3 sequence (DNA): TGTGCCTGGAGTGGGCAGGGCCCCAATCAGCCCCAGCATTTT.

The V and J genes are TRBV9 and TRBJ2-1; 8 bases map to TRBD2. The germline V gene encodes CDR1 SGDLS and CDR2 YYNGEE. This CDR3 has 15 amino acids. The trim removed 4 bases at V and 8 bases at J, leaving 11 bases unmatched. The CDR3 nucleotides are TGTGCCAGCAGCTCGGGGGGGGAGCCGAATCATGAGCAGTTCTTC. Residues: CASSSGGEPNHEQFF.

In DNA form, the CDR3 reads TGTGCCAGCTCCCTTAGCTCTGGGGCCAACGTCCTGACTTTC. Amino acid sequence: CASSLSSGANVLTF. This rearrangement joins TRBV9 to TRBJ2-6; D gene uncertain. This CDR3 has 14 residues. Between the trimmed V and J ends, which lost 7 bases and 0 bases, there was a span of 8 bases. Germline CDR1 reads SGDLS; CDR2 reads YYNGEE.

The chain joins TRBV15 to TRBJ2-7; D possibly corresponds to TRBD1 (6 bases). Germline lookup yields CDR1 LNHNV and CDR2 YYDKDF (reference sequence). V lost 0 bases, J lost 2 bases, and 17 bases lay in between. CDR3 size: 17 residues. DNA of the CDR3: TGTGCCACCAGCAGAGATATCCCCTCGACAGGTCCCTACGAGCAGTACTTC. Its translation is CATSRDIPSTGPYEQYF.

This chain connects TRBV29-1 to TRBJ1-1, with 8 bases lining up with TRBD1. The CDR3 sequence is 14 residues long. The V segment lost 7 bases and the J segment 3 bases; nucleotides outside the gene matches: 10. Per the germline V gene, CDR1 is SQVTM and CDR2 is ANQGSEA. The CDR3 nucleotides read TGCAGCGCTGTAGGGACAGGAGGGGACACTGAAGCTTTCTTT. Translating it yields CSAVGTGGDTEAFF.

Only a few counts were recorded for this clone. The rearrangement joins TRBV20-1 to TRBJ1-1; 8 bases match TRBD1. The CDR3 contains 11 residues. V lost 1 base, J lost 9 bases, and 1 base stayed unmatched. CDR1 is DFQATT and CDR2 is SNEGSKA in the germline V gene (reference sequence). The CDR3: CSARGTGQAFF. In nucleotides, the CDR3 is TGCAGTGCTAGAGGGACAGGGCAAGCTTTCTTT.

The chain links TRBV20-1 to TRBJ2-7, with D hard to call. Germline-derived CDR1 and CDR2 are DFQATT and SNEGSKA (reference sequence). This CDR3 region has 11 residues. V lost 3 bases to trimming and J lost 2 bases, with 5 bases between them. Here the CDR3 DNA reads TGCAGTGCTAGGCGAACCTACGAGCAGTACTTC. Protein product: CSARRTYEQYF.

The rearrangement joins TRBV16 to TRBJ2-5; TRBD2 is a possible D gene (6 bases). V dropped 3 bases and J dropped 1 base, with 12 bases sitting between them. This CDR3 region has 15 residues. Germline V gives CDR1 KGHSY, CDR2 FQNENV. The CDR3 region is CASSHGRDVQETQYF. DNA of the CDR3: TGTGCCAGCAGCCATGGGCGGGACGTCCAAGAGACCCAGTACTTC. Full variable domain (missing parts from reference TRBV16 and TRBJ2-5): GEEVAQTPKHLVRGEGQKAKLYCAPIKGHSYVFWYQQVLKNEFKFLISFQNENVFDETGMPKERFSAKCLPNSPCSLEIQATKLEDSAVYFCASSHGRDVQETQYFGPGTRLLVL.

Points on this clone: Other DNA sequences in the same sample also yield this CDR3. J is TRBJ2-1 and V is TRBV18; 7 positions agree with TRBD2. The CDR3 is 15 amino acids. The germline CDR1 and CDR2 sequences are KGHSH and LQKENI. Trimming at V came to 3 bases and at J to 3 bases, leaving 5 bases not matched to a gene. The CDR3 here is CASSPGLADYNEQFF. The CDR3 coding sequence is TGTGCCAGCTCACCGGGGCTAGCGGACTACAATGAGCAGTTCTTC.

Only a few counts were recorded for this clone. The rearrangement joins TRBV7-2 to TRBJ1-3; D unclear. CDR1 is SGHTA, CDR2 FQGNSA, per germline. This CDR3 comprises 16 residues. Trimming cost V 6 bases and J 4 bases, with 19 bases left between them. The CDR3 protein is CASSYDGQLGGNTIYF. The CDR3 nucleotides read TGTGCCAGCAGTTACGATGGGCAGCTGGGCGGAAACACCATATATTTT.

The chain recombines TRBV5-1 with TRBJ1-1, with 7 nucleotides matching TRBD1. The length of the CDR3 is 14 residues. Unmatched junction bases numbered 5, after V lost 0 bases and J lost 6 bases. Germline values: CDR1 SGHRS, CDR2 YFSETQ. CDR3 protein: CASSLAQGGAEAFF. The CDR3 DNA follows: TGCGCCAGCAGCTTGGCCCAGGGGGGTGCTGAAGCTTTCTTT.

The chain has TRBV9 and TRBJ2-7, with D unclear. The V and J ends lost 0 bases and 2 bases respectively, with 9 bases between them. This CDR3 has 14 residues. Germline-derived CDR1 and CDR2 are SGDLS and YYNGEE. CDR3 in amino acids: CASSVGGHTYEQYF. In DNA form, the CDR3 reads TGTGCCAGCAGCGTAGGTGGCCATACCTACGAGCAGTACTTC. The whole variable domain, filled in from reference TRBV9 and TRBJ2-7, reads DSGVTQTPKHLITATGQRVTLRCSPRSGDLSVYWYQQSLDQGLQFLIQYYNGEERAKGNILERFSAQQFPDLHSELNLSSLELGDSALYFCASSVGGHTYEQYFGPGTRLTVT.